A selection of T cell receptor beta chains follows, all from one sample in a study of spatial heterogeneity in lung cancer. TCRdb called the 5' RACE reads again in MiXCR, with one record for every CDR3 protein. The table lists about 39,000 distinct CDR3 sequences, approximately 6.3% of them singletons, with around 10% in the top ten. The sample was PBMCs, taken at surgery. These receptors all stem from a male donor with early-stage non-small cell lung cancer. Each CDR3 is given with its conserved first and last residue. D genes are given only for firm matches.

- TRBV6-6 CASTGNTEAFF
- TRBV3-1 CASSQSGEFGELFF
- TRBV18 CASSRKEVDNQPQHF
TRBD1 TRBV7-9 CASSLVGTANTEAFF
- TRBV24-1 CATSDYRNQPQHF
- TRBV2 CASSEREKLFF
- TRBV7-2 CASSLTPGTGIYEQYF
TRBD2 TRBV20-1 CSARVLTRTSGGRQFF
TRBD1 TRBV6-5 CASSTGTGGGYEQYF
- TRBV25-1 CASSPDNRPGYTF
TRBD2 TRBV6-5 CASRSHPREGSNTGELFF
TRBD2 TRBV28 CASSLSGAAYEQYF
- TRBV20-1 CSADKGDYEQYF
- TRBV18 CASSPFQGNTEAFF
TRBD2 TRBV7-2 CASSWGLAVTDTQYF
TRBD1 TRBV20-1 CSAPAGTGHYGYTF